These 3 T cell receptor beta chains were sequenced from one sample in a study of siplizumab effects on memory and regulatory T cells. Produced via immunoSEQ multiplex PCR; TCRdb's table is partial and in-frame only. The table shows 75,000 to 100,000 clones, with around 94% occurring only once. The material sequenced was non-Treg CD4+ T cells sorted from blood. Receptors were obtained from a human donor in good health.

The chain couples TRBV19 to TRBJ2-5, with 8 nucleotides matching TRBD2. CDR1 and CDR2 (germline): LNHDA, SQIVND (reference sequence). With 3 bases clipped from V and 4 bases from J, the junction kept 16 bases outside the gene matches. This CDR3 spans 18 amino acids. In DNA, the CDR3 is TGTGCCAGTAGTATTAGGGCTAGCGGGTCCCTAGGGGGAGAGACCCAGTACTTC. Translating gives CASSIRASGSLGGETQYF.

DNA for the CDR3: TGTGCCAGCAGCTTACAGGGGGATAGATCAGATACGCAGTATTTT. Translating gives CASSLQGDRSDTQYF. The chain employs TRBV27 and TRBJ2-3, with 8 bases that match TRBD1. There are 15 residues in the CDR3. In germline, CDR1 is MNHEY, CDR2 SMNVEV (reference sequence). V was pared by 6 bases and J by 4 bases, with 9 bases of the junction left unmatched.

The gene calls are TRBV4-1 and TRBJ2-7; D remains unclear. The CDR3 covers 14 residues. Trimming stripped 1 base from V and 6 bases from J, with 13 bases between. Looked up from germline, CDR1 is MGHRA and CDR2 is YSYEKL. The CDR3 loop reads CASSQGLRSLEQYF. The DNA of the CDR3 is TGCGCCAGCAGCCAAGGTCTGAGGTCGCTCGAGCAGTACTTC.